This TCR beta chain was sequenced during a study of PD-1 blockade in classical Hodgkin lymphoma. CDR1 and CDR2 from the germline V gene are LGHNA and YSLEER. The CDR3 has 15 amino acids. Trimming stripped 3 bases from V and 2 bases from J, with 12 bases between. The assay was immunoSEQ multiplex PCR, and TCRdb's table has in-frame clones only and misses some. The sample includes 70,000 or so clones, roughly 93% of them seen just once. The time point here: newly diagnosed, previously untreated cHL patient sample. Comparison PBMCs came from previously untreated, newly diagnosed classical Hodgkin lymphoma patients.

The chain is built from TRBV4-3 and TRBJ2-3, with D possibly called TRBD1 or TRBD2 (5 bases each). The sequenced sample consisted of peripheral blood mononuclear cells (PBMCs). This sequence originates from a human donor with classical Hodgkin lymphoma. As DNA, the CDR3 is TGCGCCAGCAGCCAGGGGGTGACTAACACAGATACGCAGTATTTT. Protein product: CASSQGVTNTDTQYF.